The entry below describes one TCR beta chain. Its antigen is not identified. Healthy people donating bone marrow made up the donors. This record belongs to a study of cytomegalovirus exposure and HLA in healthy donors. General study results and limits: TCR beta sequences reportedly predicted most subjects' HLA-A and HLA-B alleles accurately.

Per germline, CDR1 SGDLS and CDR2 YYNGEE. There are 16 residues in the CDR3. J was trimmed by 6 bases and V by 3 bases; bases with no gene match: 8. PCR primers comprised 60 Vbeta and 13 Jbeta primers. As handled by the study authors: A later analysis tallied tens of millions of unique TCR beta chains, approximately 10 million of them shared. Clones were sequenced by immunoSEQ multiplex PCR, and TCRdb holds only the in-frame ones, with some missing. V and J calls and clone size are given by that table; D and trimming were obtained from the DNA. The data contain around 90,000 clones, around 76% of them seen just once; the ten biggest clones take up 0.45% to 0.6%.

The sequence was collected from a man younger than 45 in good health and CMV-seronegative. The sample comprised PBMCs. The V gene is TRBV9, the J gene TRBJ2-1; TRBD2 aligns across 11 bases. CDR3 region: CASSGQPGLAANEQFF. The CDR3 DNA follows: TGTGCCAGCAGCGGCCAACCGGGACTAGCGGCCAATGAGCAGTTCTTC.